The present entry profiles one TCR beta chain with its context. The data belong to a study of shared clonotypes between healthy human individuals. V was clipped by 5 bases and J by 0 bases, with 11 bases between them. Germline V gene data show CDR1 as SQVTM and CDR2 as ANQGSEA. CDR3 size: 14 residues. The table came from immunoSEQ multiplex PCR; TCRdb's copy has only in-frame clones and leaves some out. The sample contains roughly 380,000 clones, approximately 97% of which appear only once. This chain connects TRBV29-1 to TRBJ2-4; D possibly corresponds to TRBD1 (6 bases). The source of this sequence is a man aged 25-40 years in good health. The sequencing sample was made of memory CD8+ T cells sorted from blood. Stated subset: CD45RO+ cells pooled with CCR7-negative TemRA cells. Here the CDR3 reads CSVQGHLAKNIQYF. DNA for the CDR3: TGCAGCGTTCAGGGGCACTTAGCCAAAAACATTCAGTACTTC. The whole variable domain, filled in from reference TRBV29-1 and TRBJ2-4, reads SAVISQKPSRDICQRGTSLTIQCQVDSQVTMMFWYRQQPGQSLTLIATANQGSEATYESGFVIDKFPISRPNLTFSTLTVSNMSPEDSSIYLCSVQGHLAKNIQYFGAGTRLSVL.